This TCR beta chain was captured by sequencing in a study of shared clonotypes between healthy human individuals. For this clone: Its antigen is not identified.

The protocol was immunoSEQ multiplex PCR, while the TCRdb copy is restricted to in-frame clones and leaves out a portion. The table lists more than 1 million clones, around 78% of them singletons. Whole-study findings and limits: Generally, naive subsets came out with larger estimated richness than memory subsets.

CDR3 length: 15 residues. Germline trimming cut 8 bases from V and 2 bases from J; bases unmatched to any gene: 6. Germline CDR1 SNHLY, CDR2 FYNNEI. This clonotype was obtained from a young man in good health. Some clones in this sample may be carry-over from other donors' samples. Sequencing was carried out using memory CD4+ T cells from PBMCs. Noted subset: CD45RA-negative fraction. The chain employs TRBV2 and TRBJ2-2; 9 nucleotides line up with TRBD1. CDR3 protein: CASVRDRANTGELFF. CDR3 nucleotides: TGTGCCAGCGTCCGGGACAGGGCTAACACCGGGGAGCTGTTTTTT.